The T cell receptor (beta chain) under discussion was sequenced for a study of shared T cell receptors in the human thymus. Germline lookup yields CDR1 LGHNA and CDR2 YNFKEQ. The CDR3 runs to 14 residues. V lost 7 bases, J lost 7 bases, and 20 bases lay in between. Sequencing was performed with immunoSEQ multiplex PCR; in TCRdb, only in-frame clones are kept and a portion is missing. The sample lists more than 300,000 clones, 85% to 95% occurring once. The source is a human donor. Specimen: thymocytes. The chain joins TRBV4-2 to TRBJ2-7, with D possibly matching TRBD1 (6 bases). In DNA, the CDR3 is TGTGCCAGCAAGAGTAACTTCGAAAGGGGGGAGCAGTACTTC. Its translation: CASKSNFERGEQYF.